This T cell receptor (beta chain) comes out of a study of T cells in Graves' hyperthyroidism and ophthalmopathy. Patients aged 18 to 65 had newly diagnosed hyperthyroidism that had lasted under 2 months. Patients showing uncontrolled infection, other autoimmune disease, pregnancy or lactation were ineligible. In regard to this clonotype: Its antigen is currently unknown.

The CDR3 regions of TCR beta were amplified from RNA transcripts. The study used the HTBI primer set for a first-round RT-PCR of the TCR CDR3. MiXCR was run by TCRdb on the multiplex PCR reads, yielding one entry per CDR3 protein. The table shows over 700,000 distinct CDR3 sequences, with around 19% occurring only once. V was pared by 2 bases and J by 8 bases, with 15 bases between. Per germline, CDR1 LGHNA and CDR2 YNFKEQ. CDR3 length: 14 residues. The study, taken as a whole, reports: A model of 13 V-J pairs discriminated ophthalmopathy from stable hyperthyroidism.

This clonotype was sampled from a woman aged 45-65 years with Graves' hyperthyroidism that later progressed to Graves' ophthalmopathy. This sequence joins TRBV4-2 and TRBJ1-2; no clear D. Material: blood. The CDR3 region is CASSQTNRGGGYTF. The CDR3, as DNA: TGTGCCAGCAGCCAAACTAACCGGGGAGGGGGCTACACCTTC.